Given below is one TCR beta chain in context. Its matching antigen is unknown. The sample comes from a study of shared clonotypes between healthy human individuals. Study background: A donor's plate count was three for CD4 naive and three for CD4 memory; CD8 naive had two and CD8 memory one.

Study-level points and caveats: Sampling covered nothing but blood. Tissue TCR repertoires likely differ from those found in blood. Depth of sequencing was expected to influence donor clonotype sharing.

This CDR3 has 14 residues. Trimming took off 1 base at V and 7 bases at J, with 13 bases between the two ends. Germline V gene data show CDR1 as MGHRA and CDR2 as YSYEKL. Original processing methods: As immunoSEQ supplied junction-only sequences (without quality scores), filtering differed. Assay: immunoSEQ multiplex PCR; the TCRdb copy retains only in-frame clones and omits some. V and J calls and clone size come straight from that table; D and trimming were deduced from the DNA. Here the sample spans 950,000 to 1,300,000 clones, around 74% being singletons. The chain joins TRBV4-1 to TRBJ1-2; TRBD1 might be the D (5 bases). The TCR was taken from a man between 18 and 35 years old in good health. Sequenced: memory CD4+ T cells sorted from blood. This sample's subset: CD45RA-negative fraction. DNA of the CDR3: TGCGCCAGCAGCCAAGTGGGGCAGGGTGGTGGCTACACCTTC. As protein: CASSQVGQGGGYTF.